These T cell receptor beta chains were read from a single sample in a study of blood T cell repertoires in COVID-19. Produced via immunoSEQ multiplex PCR; TCRdb's table is partial and in-frame only. The top ten hold over 15% of the sample, which has approximately 110,000 clones, roughly 80% seen once. The sample was peripheral blood. The receptor source for this set is a woman aged 55 to 70 with acute or convalescent COVID-19. Each CDR3 is given with its conserved first and last residue. A D gene is named only where the DNA matches it firmly. Clone size is shown for a subset of rows, as once, few, many or a class of expanded clone.

NA | NA | TRBJ1-1 | TRBV5-6 | CASSPATGKKAFF | TGTGCCAGCAGCCCGGCTACGGGGAAAAAGGCTTTCTTT
NA | NA | TRBJ1-5 | TRBV6-2/TRBV6-3 | CASSYGRVGNQPQHF | TGTGCCAGCAGTTACGGCAGGGTGGGCAATCAGCCCCAGCATTTT
NA | NA | TRBJ1-1 | TRBV18 | CASSFTRVVVPEAFF | TGTGCCAGCTCATTTACACGGGTCGTAGTCCCTGAAGCTTTCTTT
few | NA | TRBJ1-4 | TRBV6-5 | CASSYGTNNEKLFF | TGTGCCAGCAGTTACGGGACAAATAATGAAAAACTGTTTTTT
few | TRBD1 | TRBJ1-5 | TRBV30 | CAWSRDREVNQPQHF | TGTGCCTGGAGTCGCGACAGGGAGGTGAATCAGCCCCAGCATTTT
few | NA | TRBJ2-5 | TRBV28 | CASSSYRVIETQYF | TGTGCCAGCAGTTCCTACAGGGTAATAGAGACCCAGTACTTC
NA | TRBD1 | TRBJ1-2 | TRBV5-6 | CASSYVDRDVAGYTF | TGTGCCAGCAGCTACGTGGACAGGGACGTCGCTGGCTACACCTTC
NA | NA | TRBJ2-5 | TRBV7-9 | CASSIDGQKETQYF | TGTGCCAGCAGCATCGACGGACAGAAAGAGACCCAGTACTTC
NA | NA | TRBJ1-1 | TRBV3-1/TRBV3-2 | CASSQSVRNTEAFF | TGTGCCAGCAGCCAATCAGTTCGGAACACTGAAGCTTTCTTT
few | NA | TRBJ2-7 | TRBV30 | CAWRRKDQGADTRYEQYF | TGTGCCTGGAGACGTAAAGACCAAGGGGCCGACACCCGCTACGAGCAGTACTTC
NA | NA | TRBJ1-3 | TRBV29-1 | CSVSGNSGNTIYF | TGCAGCGTTTCAGGGAATTCTGGAAACACCATATATTTT
NA | TRBD2 | TRBJ2-1 | TRBV9 | CASSVVSGRAYEQFF | TGTGCCAGCAGCGTGGTTAGCGGGAGGGCCTATGAGCAGTTCTTC
once | NA | TRBJ1-4 | TRBV5-5 | CASSLEGASEKLFF | TGTGCCAGCAGCTTGGAAGGGGCGAGTGAAAAACTGTTTTTT
NA | NA | TRBJ2-7 | TRBV28 | CASTWGGSYEQYF | TGTGCCAGCACCTGGGGCGGTTCCTACGAGCAGTACTTC
once | TRBD1 | TRBJ1-3 | TRBV18 | CASSQGQAGNTIYF | TGTGCCAGCTCACAGGGACAGGCCGGAAACACCATATATTTT
NA | NA | TRBJ1-5 | TRBV28 | CASSSSGEGSRPQHF | TGTGCCAGCAGTTCCTCAGGGGAGGGGAGTAGGCCCCAGCATTTT
NA | NA | TRBJ1-4 | TRBV28 | CASSTQGSVRKLFF | TGTGCCAGCAGTACACAGGGATCGGTCAGAAAACTGTTTTTT
NA | NA | TRBJ1-1 | TRBV21-1 | CASSNRTGIPNTEAFF | TGTGCCAGCAGCAATAGGACAGGGATACCGAACACTGAAGCTTTCTTT
NA | NA | TRBJ2-1 | TRBV21-1 | CASSNLGRGAGRNEQFF | TGTGCCAGCAGCAACCTGGGGCGCGGAGCGGGGAGGAATGAGCAGTTCTTC
NA | NA | TRBJ1-3 | TRBV3-1/TRBV3-2 | CASSYSPSGNTIYF | TGTGCCAGCAGCTATAGTCCCTCTGGAAACACCATATATTTT
NA | TRBD2 | TRBJ2-2 | TRBV7-2 | CASRRRATGGRVTGELFF | TGTGCCAGCAGGCGCCGGGCCACGGGGGGGCGTGTCACCGGGGAGCTGTTTTTT
NA | NA | TRBJ2-1 | TRBV19 | CASSIPKYNEQFF | TGTGCCAGTAGTATTCCCAAATACAATGAGCAGTTCTTC
NA | NA | TRBJ2-2 | TRBV7-9 | CASSPTSYAAGELFF | TGTGCCAGCAGCCCCACTAGTTATGCCGCCGGGGAGCTGTTTTTT
NA | NA | TRBJ1-5 | TRBV3-1/TRBV3-2 | CASSQHGGNQPQHF | TGTGCCAGCAGCCAACACGGGGGAAATCAGCCCCAGCATTTT
once | TRBD1 | TRBJ2-3 | TRBV9 | CASSVSDRAADTQYF | TGTGCCAGCAGCGTATCCGACAGGGCGGCAGATACGCAGTATTTT
NA | NA | TRBJ2-1 | TRBV5-1 | CASSGLGSSYNEQFF | TGCGCCAGCAGCGGCTTGGGGAGCTCCTACAATGAGCAGTTCTTC
NA | NA | TRBJ1-2 | TRBV29-1 | CSVAGRAGGAGYTF | TGCAGCGTTGCGGGTAGGGCGGGGGGTGCGGGCTACACCTTC
NA | NA | TRBJ1-5 | TRBV28 | CASSYPGGNQPQHF | TGTGCCAGCAGTTACCCGGGGGGGAATCAGCCCCAGCATTTT
NA | NA | TRBJ1-1 | TRBV5-1 | CASSFGRGMAEAFF | TGCGCCAGCAGCTTCGGGAGGGGGATGGCTGAAGCTTTCTTT
NA | TRBD1 | TRBJ2-7 | TRBV4-1 | CASSQGFGTGRYEQYF | TGCGCCAGCAGCCAAGGTTTCGGGACAGGGCGGTACGAGCAGTACTTC
NA | NA | TRBJ2-1 | TRBV6-5 | CASSSGQLTEQFF | TGTGCCAGCAGCTCGGGTCAGCTAACTGAGCAGTTCTTC